The 20 T cell receptor beta chains in this list originate from one sample, sequenced in a study of OX40 agonist ivuxolimab in advanced cancers. Data came from immunoSEQ multiplex PCR; TCRdb stores just in-frame clones and leaves some out. Seen here are approximately 91,000 clones, around 88% observed once, and the top ten hold roughly 0.5%. The sequences come from CD4+ or CD8+ T cells sorted from blood, collected in a trial of the OX40 agonist ivuxolimab. The receptors shown here come from an adult with an advanced solid tumor such as melanoma, head and neck, liver or kidney cancer.

The rearrangement links TRBV6-5 to TRBJ1-1; D may be TRBD1 (5 bases). Germline CDR1 is MNHEY and CDR2 is SVGAGI. The ends were cut back, 6 bases at V and 4 bases at J, with 15 bases in the middle. The CDR3 length is 14 residues. The CDR3 DNA sequence: TGTGCCAGCAGGTATTTGGACGGGGGCACTGAAGCTTTCTTT. Its translation is CASRYLDGGTEAFF.

The chain employs TRBV11-2 and TRBJ1-2, with D unclear. V shed 1 base and J shed 8 bases, with 8 bases lying between them. Germline CDR1 is SGHAT and CDR2 is FQNNGV. The CDR3 has 12 amino acids. CDR3 bases: TGTGCCAGCAGCTTAGTTAAAGGGGGCTACACCTTC. It specifies CASSLVKGGYTF.

The chain recombines TRBV19 with TRBJ1-1; D might be TRBD1 (6 bases). Trimming took off 7 bases at V and 2 bases at J, with 26 bases between the two ends. CDR1 and CDR2 from the germline V gene are LNHDA and SQIVND (reference sequence). The CDR3 contains 18 residues. The CDR3: CASTDVAIVLGQNTEAFF. In DNA form, the CDR3 reads TGTGCCAGTACTGATGTGGCGATCGTTTTGGGACAAAACACTGAAGCTTTCTTT.

The chain has TRBV7-2 and TRBJ2-5; a possible D gene is TRBD2 (6 bases). The ends were cut back, 8 bases at V and 1 base at J, with 14 bases in the middle. In germline, CDR1 is SGHTA, CDR2 FQGNSA. The CDR3 sequence is 14 residues long. The CDR3 spells CASALRRVQETQYF. The CDR3, as DNA: TGTGCCAGCGCTCTGAGGAGGGTCCAAGAGACCCAGTACTTC.

The chain recombines TRBV19 with TRBJ1-2, with D unresolved. Trimming removed 1 base from V and 4 bases from J, with 10 bases in between. There are 14 residues in the CDR3. The germline gives CDR1 LNHDA, CDR2 SQIVND (reference sequence). The CDR3: CASSIASGGYGYTF. The CDR3 DNA reads as TGTGCCAGTAGTATAGCCAGTGGAGGCTATGGCTACACCTTC.

The sample holds a few counts of this clone. This rearrangement joins TRBV5-6 to TRBJ1-3; D perhaps matches TRBD1 (5 bases). The germline CDR1 and CDR2 sequences are SGHDT and YYEEEE. Trimming pared 2 bases from V and 0 bases from J, leaving 12 bases between. The CDR3 is 16 residues long. Here the CDR3 reads CASSFQGPISGNTIYF. CDR3 sequence (DNA): TGTGCCAGCAGCTTTCAGGGCCCCATCTCTGGAAACACCATATATTTT.

The V gene is TRBV9, the J gene TRBJ2-2; 9 bases align to TRBD1. V lost 1 base and J lost 1; bases outside the gene matches: 2. The CDR3 has 16 residues. Germline V lookup: CDR1 SGDLS, CDR2 YYNGEE. CDR3 bases: TGTGCCAGCAGCGTATCGGGACAGGGGAACACCGGGGAGCTGTTTTTT. Translating it yields CASSVSGQGNTGELFF.

V and J are TRBV7-3 and TRBJ2-2; possibly TRBD1 for D (5 bases). Germline V gene sequence: CDR1 SGHTA, CDR2 FQGTGA. The length of the CDR3 is 14 residues. With 4 bases removed from V and 6 bases from J, the gap between germline ends came to 12 bases. In nucleotides, the CDR3 is TGTGCCAGCAGCTCAACAAGGGGATCCGGGGAGCTGTTTTTT. It yields the protein CASSSTRGSGELFF.

V gene TRBV19 combines with J gene TRBJ2-7; TRBD1 aligns across 7 bases. The CDR3 contains 12 residues. The germline V gene has CDR1 LNHDA and CDR2 SQIVND (reference sequence). V lost 4 bases, J lost 7 bases, and 4 bases stayed unmatched. In DNA form, the CDR3 reads TGTGCCAGTAGTACCACAGGGGAGGAGCAGTACTTC. Residues: CASSTTGEEQYF. Variable domain in full (rest from reference TRBV19 and TRBJ2-7): DGGITQSPKYLFRKEGQNVTLSCEQNLNHDAMYWYRQDPGQGLRLIYYSQIVNDFQKGDIAEGYSVSREKKESFPLTVTSAQKNPTAFYLCASSTTGEEQYFGPGTRLTVT.

The chain combines TRBV29-1 with TRBJ1-2; D unclear. Germline V lookup: CDR1 SQVTM, CDR2 ANQGSEA. The CDR3 is 13 amino acids. The CDR3 bases are TGCAGTGCTCCTTTGTGGACTAACTATGGCTACACCTTC. Translating it yields CSAPLWTNYGYTF. Together with reference TRBV29-1 and TRBJ1-2, the CDR3 gives the full variable domain: SAVISQKPSRDICQRGTSLTIQCQVDSQVTMMFWYRQQPGQSLTLIATANQGSEATYESGFVIDKFPISRPNLTFSTLTVSNMSPEDSSIYLCSAPLWTNYGYTFGSGTRLTVV.

The CDR3 is CASSVGSSVETQYF. CDR3 nucleotides: TGTGCCAGCAGCGTAGGGTCCAGCGTAGAGACCCAGTACTTC. This rearrangement joins TRBV9 to TRBJ2-5; no clear D. The V and J ends lost 0 bases and 4 bases respectively, with 10 bases between them. Looked up from germline, CDR1 is SGDLS and CDR2 is YYNGEE. The CDR3 has 14 residues.

The rearrangement uses TRBV7-2 and TRBJ1-5; 10 nucleotides match TRBD1. Per the germline V gene, CDR1 is SGHTA and CDR2 is FQGNSA. The CDR3 runs 16 residues. V lost 8 bases to trimming and J lost 0 bases; unmatched junction nucleotides: 7. The CDR3 sequence is CASAGQGTYSNQPQHF. The CDR3 coding sequence is TGTGCCAGCGCGGGACAGGGGACATATAGCAATCAGCCCCAGCATTTT.

This clone was found a few times. The chain recombines TRBV6-1 with TRBJ1-5; D perhaps matches TRBD1 (5 bases). Germline CDR1 reads MNHNS; CDR2 reads SASEGT. V dropped 10 bases and J dropped 3 bases, with 16 bases sitting between them. CDR3 size: 14 residues. CDR3: CAIGLPGTNQPQHF. CDR3 DNA: TGTGCCATCGGACTCCCAGGGACCAATCAGCCCCAGCATTTT.

The chain uses TRBV2 and TRBJ1-2, with D tentatively TRBD1 (6 bases). V lost 2 bases and J 2 bases, leaving 24 bases between the germline ends. From germline, CDR1 is SNHLY and CDR2 FYNNEI. The CDR3 has 19 amino acids. The CDR3 DNA sequence: TGTGCCAGCAGTGAAAGAGGGGGACCCGACAGAATCTCGAACTATGGCTACACCTTC. The encoded protein is CASSERGGPDRISNYGYTF.

V and J are TRBV27 and TRBJ2-7; 7 nucleotides match TRBD1. Germline values: CDR1 MNHEY, CDR2 SMNVEV (reference sequence). This CDR3 spans 14 amino acids. V lost 1 base to trimming and J lost 5 bases; unmatched junction nucleotides: 5. The CDR3 is CASSLWDSGNEQYF. The DNA for the CDR3 is TGTGCCAGCAGTTTATGGGACAGTGGTAACGAGCAGTACTTC.

V usage is TRBV18 and J usage is TRBJ2-2; D gene unclear. The CDR3 is 13 amino acids. The germline V gene encodes CDR1 KGHSH and CDR2 LQKENI. V dropped 2 bases and J dropped 5 bases, with 6 bases sitting between them. The CDR3 protein is CASSPDKTGELFF. CDR3 DNA sequence: TGTGCCAGCTCACCAGACAAAACCGGGGAGCTGTTTTTT.

The chain recombines TRBV28 with TRBJ1-1; D uncertain. Trimming left V 5 bases short and J 3 bases short, with 7 bases between. Germline V CDR1 and CDR2: MDHEN, SYDVKM. The CDR3 runs 12 residues. Written as DNA, the CDR3 is TGTGCCAGCAGTGAGTTGGACACTGAAGCTTTCTTT. Its protein is CASSELDTEAFF.

This chain links TRBV6-4 with TRBJ2-3; perhaps TRBD2 as D (5 bases). Trimming took 3 bases from V and 8 from J, leaving 15 bases between them. Germline V gene lookup returns CDR1 MRHNA and CDR2 SNTAGT. The CDR3 runs 14 residues. The CDR3 sequence: CASSEEAQMSTQYF. In DNA, the CDR3 is TGTGCCAGCAGTGAGGAGGCACAGATGAGTACGCAGTATTTT.

V usage is TRBV2 and J usage is TRBJ2-3, with 13 bases that match TRBD2. The ends lost 6 bases at V and 4 bases at J; junction bases unmatched: 7. The CDR3 covers 16 residues. In germline, CDR1 is SNHLY, CDR2 FYNNEI. CDR3 in DNA: TGTGCCAGCAGCGCCCCGGGACTAGCGGGGTCAGATACGCAGTATTTT. Encoded protein: CASSAPGLAGSDTQYF. The full variable domain, its missing parts supplied by reference TRBV2 and TRBJ2-3, is EPEVTQTPSHQVTQMGQEVILRCVPISNHLYFYWYRQILGQKVEFLVSFYNNEISEKSEIFDDQFSVERPDGSNFTLKIRSTKLEDSAMYFCASSAPGLAGSDTQYFGPGTRLTVL.

The CDR3 coding sequence is TGTGCCAGCAGTACGGGTCAGCCCCAGCATTTT. Protein sequence: CASSTGQPQHF. J is TRBJ1-5 and V is TRBV28; D is uncertain. Germline V gives CDR1 MDHEN, CDR2 SYDVKM. The CDR3 is 11 residues long. Trimming took off 5 bases at V and 6 bases at J, with 5 bases between the two ends.